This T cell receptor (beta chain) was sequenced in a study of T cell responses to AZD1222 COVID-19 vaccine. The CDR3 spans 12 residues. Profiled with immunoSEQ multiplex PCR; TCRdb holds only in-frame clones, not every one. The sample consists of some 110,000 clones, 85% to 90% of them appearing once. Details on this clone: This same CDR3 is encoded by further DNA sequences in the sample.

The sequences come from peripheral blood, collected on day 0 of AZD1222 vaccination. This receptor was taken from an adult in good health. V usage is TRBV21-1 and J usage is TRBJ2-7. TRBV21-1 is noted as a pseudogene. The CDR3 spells CASSTSWWEQYF. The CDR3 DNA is TGTGCCAGTAGCACGTCATGGTGGGAGCAGTACTTC.